Below, one TCR beta chain is given with its context. The source of the sample is a study of blood T cell repertoires in COVID-19. Assay used: immunoSEQ multiplex PCR; TCRdb lists only in-frame clones, some missing. The sample lists more than 200,000 clones, 75% to 90% seen once, with roughly 1.9% in the top ten. This clonotype originated in a young man with active or convalescent COVID-19. The specimen sequenced was peripheral blood.

CDR3 loop: CASSRTAILLETQYF. The CDR3 DNA reads TGTGCCAGCAGTCGGACAGCTATTTTATTAGAGACCCAGTACTTC. This chain links TRBV27 with TRBJ2-5, with D maybe TRBD1 (6 bases). Germline values: CDR1 MNHEY, CDR2 SMNVEV (reference sequence). The CDR3 has 15 amino acids. Trimming removed 5 bases from V and 4 bases from J, with 17 bases in between.